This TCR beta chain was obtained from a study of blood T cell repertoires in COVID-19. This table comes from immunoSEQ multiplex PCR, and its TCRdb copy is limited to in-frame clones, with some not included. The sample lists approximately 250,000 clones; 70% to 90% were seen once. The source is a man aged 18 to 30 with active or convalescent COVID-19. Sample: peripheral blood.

The CDR3 here is CASSRDRTTDTQYF. DNA of the CDR3: TGTGCCAGCAGTAGGGACAGGACCACAGATACGCAGTATTTT. The chain has TRBV2 and TRBJ2-3; 8 nucleotides match TRBD1. V trimming: 5 bases; J trimming: 2 bases; junction bases outside the gene matches: 3. This CDR3 spans 14 amino acids. Germline V gene data show CDR1 as SNHLY and CDR2 as FYNNEI.